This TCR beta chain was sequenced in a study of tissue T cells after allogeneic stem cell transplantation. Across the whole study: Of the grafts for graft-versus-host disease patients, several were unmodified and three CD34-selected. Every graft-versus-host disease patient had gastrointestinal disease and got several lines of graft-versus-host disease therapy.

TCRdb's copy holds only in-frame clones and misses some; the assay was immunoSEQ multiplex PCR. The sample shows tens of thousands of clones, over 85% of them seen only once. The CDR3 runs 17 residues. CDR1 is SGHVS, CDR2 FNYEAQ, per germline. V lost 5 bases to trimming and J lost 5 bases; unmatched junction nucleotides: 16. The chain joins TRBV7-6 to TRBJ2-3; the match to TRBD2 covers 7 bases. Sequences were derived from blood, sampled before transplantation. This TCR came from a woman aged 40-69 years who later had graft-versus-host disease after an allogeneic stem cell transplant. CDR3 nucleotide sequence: TGTGCCAGCAGCAAACTCCTAGGGGAGGGCCGGGAAGATACGCAGTATTTT. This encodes CASSKLLGEGREDTQYF. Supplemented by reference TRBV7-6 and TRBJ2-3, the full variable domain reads GAGVSQSPRYKVTKRGQDVALRCDPISGHVSLYWYRQALGQGPEFLTYFNYEAQQDKSGLPNDRFSAERPEGSISTLTIQRTEQRDSAMYRCASSKLLGEGREDTQYFGPGTRLTVL.